The following is a T cell receptor (beta chain) sequence with its context. Germline V lookup: CDR1 LNHDA, CDR2 SQIVND (reference sequence). Trimming pared 9 bases from V and 9 bases from J, leaving 18 bases between. The CDR3 totals 13 residues. Clones were sequenced by immunoSEQ multiplex PCR, and TCRdb holds only the in-frame ones, with some missing. Of around 80,000 clones in the sample, 75% to 90% were seen once. This entry belongs to a study of blood T cell repertoires in COVID-19. Overall study: Italy, Spain and the United States were the sources of the convalescent and acute COVID-19 samples. In each case, the material was cDNA or gDNA derived from T cells, B-cell-depleted T cells, or PBMCs.

This clonotype originated in a man between 60 and 75 years old with acute or convalescent COVID-19. The rearrangement uses TRBV19 and TRBJ1-5; a possible D gene is TRBD1 (5 bases). The sequencing sample was made of peripheral blood. Here the CDR3 reads CASTLRGVLPQHF. CDR3 sequence (DNA): TGTGCCAGCACCCTAAGGGGCGTTTTGCCCCAGCATTTT.